Sequencing of this T cell receptor beta chain was carried out in a study of cytomegalovirus exposure and HLA in healthy donors. The study's findings and limits: CMV serostatus was the only immune exposure information that was available. Most TCR beta V segments were productive about 90% or about 30% of the time in an earlier analysis. Researchers left out some V segments, among them TRBV6-2 and TRBV6-3, as indistinguishable.

Germline V gene data show CDR1 as SGHTS and CDR2 as YDEGEE. This CDR3 comprises 14 residues. V dropped 6 bases and J dropped 1 base, with 14 bases sitting between them. In the PCR, 60 Vbeta and 13 Jbeta primers were used. Clones were sequenced by immunoSEQ multiplex PCR, and TCRdb holds only the in-frame ones, with some missing. Of under 200,000 clones listed, around 85% are singletons. Turning to this clone: Its target is unknown.

Donors showed nominal health when sampled, although they likely had unrecorded immune exposures. This clonotype was obtained from a man aged 18 to 29 in good health and CMV-seropositive. This rearrangement joins TRBV5-8 to TRBJ2-7, with D perhaps matching TRBD2 (6 bases). The sequencing sample was made of PBMCs. The CDR3 DNA follows: TGTGCCAGCAATCTCGCGGGGAGATCCTACGAGCAGTACTTC. Protein sequence: CASNLAGRSYEQYF.